A few counts support the clone carrying this T cell receptor beta chain. These data come from a study of identical twins. TCRdb re-called the 5' RACE reads with MiXCR, one entry per CDR3 protein. The data show about 190,000 distinct CDR3 sequences, approximately 15% seen once. A further study also used this sample, focusing on T cells expressing NK-cell markers.

This TCR came from a woman younger than 35 in good health. What was sequenced was CD8+ T cells sorted from blood.

The chain's CDR3 is CASSVVHGDYEQYF. The CDR3 DNA follows: TGTGCCAGCAGCGTAGTCCACGGAGACTACGAGCAGTACTTC. The chain employs TRBV9 and TRBJ2-7; D not certain. CDR3 length: 14 amino acids. V was clipped by 0 bases and J by 3 bases, with 10 bases between them. Germline V gene sequence: CDR1 SGDLS, CDR2 YYNGEE. Drawing the rest from reference TRBV9 and TRBJ2-7, the complete variable domain is DSGVTQTPKHLITATGQRVTLRCSPRSGDLSVYWYQQSLDQGLQFLIQYYNGEERAKGNILERFSAQQFPDLHSELNLSSLELGDSALYFCASSVVHGDYEQYFGPGTRLTVT.